These T cell receptor beta chains were read from a single sample in a study of chemoradiotherapy in HPV16-positive cancers. Assay used: immunoSEQ multiplex PCR; TCRdb lists only in-frame clones, some missing. The table has 800 to 950 clones, 84% seen once; the top ten hold 10% to 15%. The source material was tumor tissue, sampled from a patient who underwent chemoradiotherapy. These receptor sequences come from a human donor with HPV-associated anogenital cancer. Both conserved end residues are part of each CDR3. Each record gives: clone size, CDR3 length, D gene, V gene, J gene, CDR3 protein, CDR3 DNA. D genes are given only for firm matches. A clone size is listed for some rows: how often the clone was seen (once, few, many), or a class if it is expanded.

NA	14	TRBD2	TRBV28	TRBJ2-5	CASRTSGGQETQYF	TGTGCCAGCAGAACTAGCGGAGGTCAAGAGACCCAGTACTTC
NA	8	NA	TRBV5-1	TRBJ2-7	CAPGEQYF	TGCGCCCCGGGCGAGCAGTACTTC
once	16	NA	TRBV28	TRBJ1-3	CASSSPGEGSGNTIYF	TGTGCCAGCAGTTCCCCGGGGGAAGGCTCTGGAAACACCATATATTTT
NA	15	TRBD1	TRBV18	TRBJ1-5	CASSQGQGAAQPQHF	TGTGCCAGCTCACAGGGACAGGGGGCGGCTCAGCCCCAGCATTTT
NA	12	NA	TRBV5-4	TRBJ2-7	CASSLDSGEQYF	TGTGCCAGCAGCTTAGATTCTGGCGAGCAGTACTTC
few	14	TRBD2	TRBV4-1	TRBJ2-1	CASSQQTSVAEQFF	TGCGCCAGCAGCCAACAAACTAGCGTGGCTGAGCAGTTCTTC
NA	16	NA	TRBV7-7	TRBJ2-3	CASSPGEDPSTDTQYF	TGTGCTAGCAGCCCTGGAGAGGATCCTAGCACAGATACGCAGTATTTT
NA	16	NA	TRBV9	TRBJ1-3	CASSVATRTDGNTIYF	TGTGCCAGCAGCGTAGCTACGCGGACAGATGGAAACACCATATATTTT
NA	13	NA	TRBV9	TRBJ2-1	CASSVEAAEGQFF	TGTGCCAGCAGCGTAGAAGCGGCAGAGGGGCAGTTCTTC
NA	16	NA	TRBV6-1	TRBJ1-6	CASSETVSSYNSPLHF	TGTGCCAGCAGTGAAACGGTGAGCAGTTATAATTCACCCCTCCACTTT